These T cell receptor beta chains were read from a single sample in a study of blood T cell repertoires in COVID-19. Only in-frame clones appear in the TCRdb table, and some are missing; sequencing was by immunoSEQ multiplex PCR. The data hold roughly 56,000 clones, with roughly 86% observed a single time. Sequences were obtained from peripheral blood. These receptor sequences come from a human donor in a cohort sampled during active COVID-19. Both conserved end residues are part of each CDR3. The order of the fields is V gene, J gene, D gene, CDR3 protein, CDR3 DNA. A D gene is named only where the DNA matches it firmly.

V gene: TRBV7-9
J gene: TRBJ2-5
D gene: TRBD1
CDR3 protein: CASSLARQGVNQETQYF
CDR3 DNA: TGTGCCAGCAGCTTAGCGAGACAGGGGGTCAACCAAGAGACCCAGTACTTC

V gene: TRBV6-4
J gene: TRBJ1-5
D gene: .
CDR3 protein: CASSQLGGQPQHF
CDR3 DNA: TGTGCCAGCAGTCAACTGGGAGGTCAGCCCCAGCATTTT

V gene: TRBV7-9
J gene: TRBJ1-1
D gene: TRBD1
CDR3 protein: CASSLVGTGRMNTEAFF
CDR3 DNA: TGTGCCAGCAGCTTAGTCGGGACAGGGAGGATGAACACTGAAGCTTTCTTT

V gene: TRBV28
J gene: TRBJ1-2
D gene: TRBD1
CDR3 protein: CASRGTGKDYGYTF
CDR3 DNA: TGTGCCAGCAGGGGGACAGGGAAAGACTATGGCTACACCTTC

V gene: TRBV5-8
J gene: TRBJ1-2
D gene: .
CDR3 protein: CASSLWKGFNYGYTF
CDR3 DNA: TGTGCCAGCAGCTTGTGGAAGGGGTTTAACTATGGCTACACCTTC

V gene: TRBV28
J gene: TRBJ2-6
D gene: TRBD1
CDR3 protein: CATRTGGGGANVLTF
CDR3 DNA: TGTGCCACCAGGACAGGGGGCGGTGGGGCCAACGTCCTGACTTTC

V gene: TRBV6-6
J gene: TRBJ2-1
D gene: TRBD2
CDR3 protein: CASSYARGLAGGEQFF
CDR3 DNA: TGTGCCAGCAGTTACGCCCGAGGACTAGCGGGGGGTGAGCAGTTCTTC

V gene: TRBV6-2/TRBV6-3
J gene: TRBJ2-1
D gene: .
CDR3 protein: CASSYPSRIQFF
CDR3 DNA: TGTGCCAGCAGTTACCCCTCTAGGATACAGTTCTTC

V gene: TRBV6-5
J gene: TRBJ2-7
D gene: .
CDR3 protein: CASSSDSYEQYF
CDR3 DNA: TGTGCCAGCAGTAGCGACAGCTACGAGCAGTACTTC

V gene: TRBV7-6
J gene: TRBJ2-7
D gene: .
CDR3 protein: CASSLTRGEQYF
CDR3 DNA: TGTGCCAGCAGCTTAACGCGCGGCGAGCAGTACTTC

V gene: TRBV10-3
J gene: TRBJ1-1
D gene: TRBD1
CDR3 protein: CAIDRGQGTEAFF
CDR3 DNA: TGTGCCATCGACAGGGGGCAAGGTACTGAAGCTTTCTTT

V gene: TRBV2
J gene: TRBJ2-1
D gene: TRBD2
CDR3 protein: CASRRSGTNNEQFF
CDR3 DNA: TGTGCCAGCAGGAGGAGCGGGACTAACAATGAGCAGTTCTTC